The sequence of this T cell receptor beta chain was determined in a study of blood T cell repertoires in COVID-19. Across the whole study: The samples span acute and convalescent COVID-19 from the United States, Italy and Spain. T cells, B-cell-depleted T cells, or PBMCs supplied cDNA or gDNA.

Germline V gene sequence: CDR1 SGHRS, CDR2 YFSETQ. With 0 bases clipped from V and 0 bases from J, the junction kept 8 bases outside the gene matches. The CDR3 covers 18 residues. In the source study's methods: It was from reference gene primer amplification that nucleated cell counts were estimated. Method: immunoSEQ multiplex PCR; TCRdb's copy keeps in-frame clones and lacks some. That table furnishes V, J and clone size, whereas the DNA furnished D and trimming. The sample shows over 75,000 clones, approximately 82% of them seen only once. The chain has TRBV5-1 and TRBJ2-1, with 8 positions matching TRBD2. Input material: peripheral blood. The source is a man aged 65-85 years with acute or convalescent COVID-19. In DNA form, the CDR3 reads TGCGCCAGCAGCTTGGAACACAGCGGGAGAGACTCCTACAATGAGCAGTTCTTC. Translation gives CASSLEHSGRDSYNEQFF.